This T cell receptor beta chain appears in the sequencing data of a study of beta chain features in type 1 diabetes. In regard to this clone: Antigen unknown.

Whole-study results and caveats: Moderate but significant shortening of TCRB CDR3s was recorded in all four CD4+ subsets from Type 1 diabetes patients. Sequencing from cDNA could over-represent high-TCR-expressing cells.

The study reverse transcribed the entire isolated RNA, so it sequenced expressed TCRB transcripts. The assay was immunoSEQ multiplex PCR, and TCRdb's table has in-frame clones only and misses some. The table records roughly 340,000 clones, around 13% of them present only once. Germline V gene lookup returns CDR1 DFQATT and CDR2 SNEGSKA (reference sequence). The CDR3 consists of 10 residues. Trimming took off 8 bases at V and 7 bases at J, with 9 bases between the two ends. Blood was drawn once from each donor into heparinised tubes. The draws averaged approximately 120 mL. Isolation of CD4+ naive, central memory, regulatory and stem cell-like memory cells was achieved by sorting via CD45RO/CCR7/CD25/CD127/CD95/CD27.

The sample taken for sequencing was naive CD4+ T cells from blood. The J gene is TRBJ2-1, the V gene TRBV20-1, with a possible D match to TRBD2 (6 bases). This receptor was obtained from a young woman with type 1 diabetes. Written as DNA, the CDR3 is TGCAGTTCGGGAGCGAATGAGCAGTTCTTC. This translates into CSSGANEQFF.